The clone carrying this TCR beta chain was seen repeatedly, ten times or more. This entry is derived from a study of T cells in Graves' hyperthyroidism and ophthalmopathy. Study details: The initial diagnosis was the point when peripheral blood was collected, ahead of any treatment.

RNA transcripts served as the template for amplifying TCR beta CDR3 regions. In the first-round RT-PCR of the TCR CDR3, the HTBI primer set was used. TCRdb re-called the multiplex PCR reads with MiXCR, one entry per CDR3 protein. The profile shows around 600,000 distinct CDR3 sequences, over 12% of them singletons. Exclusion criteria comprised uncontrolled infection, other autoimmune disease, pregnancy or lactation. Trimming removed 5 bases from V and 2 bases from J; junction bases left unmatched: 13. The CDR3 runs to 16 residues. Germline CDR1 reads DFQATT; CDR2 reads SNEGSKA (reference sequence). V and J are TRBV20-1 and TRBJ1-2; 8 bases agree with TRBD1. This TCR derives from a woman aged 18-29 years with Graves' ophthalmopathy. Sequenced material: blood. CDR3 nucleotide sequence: TGCAGTGCTGACGGGGGCCAGGGGGCGGGGAACTATGGCTACACCTTC. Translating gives CSADGGQGAGNYGYTF.